Listed below are T cell receptor beta chains from one sample, sequenced in a study of T-cell reconstitution after alpha-beta-depleted transplantation in children. TCRdb reanalysed the PCR reads using MiXCR and keeps one entry per CDR3 protein. The repertoire holds more than 200,000 distinct CDR3 sequences, with around a sixth as singletons. The specimen was PBMCs, mostly from graft donor cells, collected 360 days after TCRalphabeta/CD19-depleted stem cell transplant. These receptors were obtained from a male patient between 2 and 9 years old who had a stem cell transplant for acute lymphoblastic leukemia, so the T cells may come from the graft donor. CDR3s include the opening cysteine and the closing phenylalanine or tryptophan. Each record gives: V gene, clone size, J gene, D gene, CDR3 protein, CDR3 DNA. D genes are given only for firm matches. Some rows have no size entry. The others give once, few or many, or a class for an expanded clone.

TRBV5-1,.,TRBJ1-1,TRBD1,CASSLRAGGMNTEAFF,TGCGCCAGCAGCTTGAGGGCAGGGGGCATGAACACTGAAGCTTTCTTT
TRBV20-1,few,TRBJ2-1,TRBD1,CSARDRQGVSGTNNEQFF,TGCAGTGCTAGAGATCGACAGGGGGTTTCGGGAACTAACAATGAGCAGTTCTTC
TRBV12-3/TRBV12-4,few,TRBJ1-4,TRBD1,CASSRTGTEEKLFF,TGTGCCAGCAGCCGGACAGGGACGGAGGAAAAACTGTTTTTT
TRBV20-1,.,TRBJ1-5,.,CSASRGLDGISNQPQHF,TGCAGTGCCTCGAGGGGACTAGACGGAATTAGCAATCAGCCCCAGCATTTT
TRBV12-3/TRBV12-4,.,TRBJ1-4,.,CASSLGTNEKLFF,TGTGCCAGCAGTTTGGGAACTAATGAAAAACTGTTTTTT
TRBV5-1,many,TRBJ2-1,.,CASTQADMSYNEQFF,TGCGCCAGCACCCAAGCCGACATGTCTTACAATGAGCAGTTCTTC
TRBV12-3/TRBV12-4,few,TRBJ1-2,.,CASSLRENYGYTF,TGTGCCAGCAGTTTACGGGAGAACTATGGCTACACCTTC
TRBV7-6,few,TRBJ2-1,TRBD2,CASSPISGGAAEQFF,TGTGCCAGCAGCCCAATTAGCGGGGGGGCCGCTGAGCAGTTCTTC
TRBV6-2/TRBV6-3,.,TRBJ2-1,TRBD2,CASSPETSGGADEQFF,TGTGCCAGCAGTCCCGAGACTAGCGGGGGGGCCGATGAGCAGTTCTTC
TRBV5-6,few,TRBJ2-4,TRBD2,CASSLEEAGGNIQYF,TGTGCCAGCAGCTTGGAGGAAGCGGGAGGAAACATTCAGTACTTC
TRBV24-1,.,TRBJ2-7,TRBD1,CATSDPPGQLYF,TGTGCCACCAGTGATCCGCCGGGACAGCTGTACTTC
TRBV24-1,few,TRBJ2-5,.,CATSDRDTTRGETQYF,TGTGCCACCAGTGATAGGGACACTACGAGGGGAGAGACCCAGTACTTC
TRBV20-1,.,TRBJ2-3,.,CSAISKDTQYF,TGCAGTGCTATTTCAAAAGATACGCAGTATTTT
TRBV7-9,few,TRBJ2-5,.,CASSLAVKQETQYF,TGTGCCAGCAGCTTAGCGGTTAAGCAAGAGACCCAGTACTTC
TRBV6-2/TRBV6-3,few,TRBJ2-7,.,CASSNTGEQYF,TGTGCCAGCAGTAACACAGGCGAGCAGTACTTC
TRBV6-5,few,TRBJ1-6,.,CASSYSAAPPANNSPLHF,TGTGCCAGCAGTTACTCCGCCGCCCCCCCAGCGAATAATTCACCCCTCCACTTT
TRBV7-2,few,TRBJ1-1,TRBD1,CASSSRGTAAEAFF,TGTGCCAGCAGCTCACGCGGGACAGCAGCTGAAGCTTTCTTT
TRBV13,many,TRBJ2-5,TRBD1,CASSLEGAKKTQYF,TGTGCCAGCAGCTTAGAGGGGGCCAAAAAGACCCAGTACTTC
TRBV10-3,.,TRBJ2-1,TRBD1,CAIRGTATPAPFF,TGTGCCATCAGGGGGACAGCAACCCCAGCCCCGTTCTTC
TRBV28,.,TRBJ1-2,.,CASRQGLDGYTF,TGTGCCAGCAGACAGGGACTGGACGGCTACACCTTC
TRBV20-1,.,TRBJ2-7,.,CSVPLQGPDSYEQYF,TGCAGTGTACCACTACAGGGCCCTGACTCCTACGAGCAGTACTTC
TRBV5-1,many,TRBJ2-1,TRBD1,CASSSTGTGDNEQFF,TGCGCCAGCAGTAGTACCGGAACAGGGGACAATGAGCAGTTCTTC
TRBV12-3/TRBV12-4,.,TRBJ2-1,TRBD2,CASSLARRGLAGVSSYNEQFF,TGTGCCAGCAGTTTAGCGAGGCGGGGACTAGCGGGAGTGAGCTCCTACAATGAGCAGTTCTTC
TRBV10-3,few,TRBJ2-7,TRBD1,CAITSGTDYEQYF,TGTGCCATCACCTCAGGGACAGACTACGAGCAGTACTTC
TRBV5-5,.,TRBJ1-2,TRBD1,CASSLAPGQGYGYTF,TGTGCCAGCAGCTTGGCACCGGGACAGGGATATGGCTACACCTTC
TRBV5-1,.,TRBJ2-7,TRBD2,CASRLGTSNNEQYF,TGCGCCAGCAGGCTGGGGACTAGCAACAACGAGCAGTACTTC
TRBV27,few,TRBJ2-3,.,CASSSPGSFGAPPDTQYF,TGTGCCAGCAGCTCGCCAGGGAGCTTTGGGGCCCCCCCGGATACGCAGTATTTT
TRBV7-9,.,TRBJ1-4,TRBD1,CASSEKGQLKLFF,TGTGCCAGCAGCGAAAAGGGACAGTTAAAACTGTTTTTT
TRBV11-3,few,TRBJ2-1,TRBD1,CASSLGQGEGFYNEQFF,TGTGCCAGCAGCTTAGGGCAGGGGGAAGGATTCTACAATGAGCAGTTCTTC
TRBV5-1,many,TRBJ1-2,.,CASSSGTPNYGYTF,TGCGCCAGCAGCTCCGGGACCCCAAACTATGGCTACACCTTC
TRBV5-5,once,TRBJ2-7,.,CASSLAGTPYEQYF,TGTGCCAGCAGCTTGGCCGGGACACCCTACGAGCAGTACTTC
TRBV2,few,TRBJ2-2,TRBD2,CASSERLAAGELFF,TGTGCCAGCAGTGAACGACTAGCGGCCGGGGAGCTGTTTTTT
TRBV18,.,TRBJ1-1,.,CASSPVENTEAFF,TGTGCCAGCTCACCGGTAGAGAACACTGAAGCTTTCTTT
TRBV5-4,.,TRBJ1-1,.,CASSLPGFGVAESFF,TGTGCCAGCAGCTTGCCGGGTTTTGGGGTTGCTGAATCTTTCTTT
TRBV5-1,few,TRBJ2-7,.,CASRRDAGEQYF,TGCGCCAGCCGCCGGGACGCGGGGGAGCAGTACTTC
TRBV27,.,TRBJ2-3,TRBD2,CASSGPGTSGGAGDTQYF,TGTGCCAGCAGTGGGCCCGGGACTAGCGGGGGGGCCGGCGATACGCAGTATTTT
TRBV11-2,few,TRBJ1-4,TRBD1,CASSPGTGPVNEKLFF,TGTGCCAGCAGCCCGGGGACAGGGCCGGTCAATGAAAAACTGTTTTTT
TRBV10-3,few,TRBJ1-1,.,CAISEFPGENTEAFF,TGTGCCATCAGTGAGTTTCCAGGAGAGAACACTGAAGCTTTCTTT